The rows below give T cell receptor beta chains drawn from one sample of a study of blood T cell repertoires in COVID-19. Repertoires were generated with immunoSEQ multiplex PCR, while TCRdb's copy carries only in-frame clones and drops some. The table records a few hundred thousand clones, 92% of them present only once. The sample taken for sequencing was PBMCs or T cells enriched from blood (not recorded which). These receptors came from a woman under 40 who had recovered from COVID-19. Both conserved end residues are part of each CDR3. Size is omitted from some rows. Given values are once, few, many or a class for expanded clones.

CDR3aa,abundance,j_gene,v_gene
CASSQDEVLDEQFF,.,TRBJ2-1,TRBV4-2
CATSRDPSGGAGSYNEQFF,.,TRBJ2-1,TRBV15
CASSLLGQDVGQPQHF,once,TRBJ1-5,TRBV28
CASSQGLAGGYREETQYF,.,TRBJ2-5,TRBV4-1
CASSGGPGQALPEQFF,.,TRBJ2-1,TRBV3-1/TRBV3-2
CASSQDLGSSYNEQFF,.,TRBJ2-1,TRBV4-1
CASSKVPWGDEKLFF,.,TRBJ1-4,TRBV21-1
CASSSTDPGTGAYNEQFF,.,TRBJ2-1,TRBV27
CASSVAQGIQETQYF,.,TRBJ2-5,TRBV9
CASSSLIGTDTQYF,.,TRBJ2-3,TRBV28
CASRRLAASSGELFF,.,TRBJ2-2,TRBV11-2
CASSFTGNTEAFF,.,TRBJ1-1,TRBV5-1
CASSPGRDLNTEAFF,.,TRBJ1-1,TRBV2
CASSLFAGHQETQYF,.,TRBJ2-5,TRBV28
CASTGTSTDTQYF,.,TRBJ2-3,TRBV27
CASSLAASLVVEQFF,.,TRBJ2-1,TRBV7-9
CASSLTGGPQETQYF,.,TRBJ2-5,TRBV5-4
CASSLGSGGGYEQYF,.,TRBJ2-7,TRBV5-6
CASSPNTGGGYTF,once,TRBJ1-2,TRBV9
CASSNRDKRETQYF,.,TRBJ2-5,TRBV19
CASSQEGGAEAFF,once,TRBJ1-1,TRBV3-1/TRBV3-2
CASSRSYQNTEAFF,.,TRBJ1-1,TRBV7-8
CASSLQGANYGYTF,.,TRBJ1-2,TRBV28
CASSLHQGNTEAFF,.,TRBJ1-1,TRBV19
CATSRDQARNTIYF,.,TRBJ1-3,TRBV15
CASSIDGRQPQHF,.,TRBJ1-5,TRBV19
CASGVGDTQYF,.,TRBJ2-3,TRBV13
CASSVSPQGAYGYTF,.,TRBJ1-2,TRBV9
CATSRDLAGGNTIYF,.,TRBJ1-3,TRBV15
CASSVIWRETQYF,.,TRBJ2-5,TRBV19
CASSFEGSANTGELFF,.,TRBJ2-2,TRBV7-9
CASSADSNQPQHF,few,TRBJ1-5,TRBV5-8
CASRTHRENTEAFF,.,TRBJ1-1,TRBV27
CASSHGWPGRETQYF,.,TRBJ2-5,TRBV6-5
CASSPRSSGANVLTF,.,TRBJ2-6,TRBV6-5
CASSPRILADNEQFF,.,TRBJ2-1,TRBV18
CASSPGSFYGYTF,.,TRBJ1-2,TRBV28
CATSQVGGQQETQYF,.,TRBJ2-5,TRBV24-1
CASSLTYRDGYTF,.,TRBJ1-2,TRBV5-1
CASTGVNYNEQFF,.,TRBJ2-1,TRBV28
CASGRQSGRSEFF,.,TRBJ2-1,TRBV12-3/TRBV12-4
CSVEATILGEGYTF,.,TRBJ1-2,TRBV29-1
CASSGQVPGGPYEQFF,.,TRBJ2-1,TRBV5-4
CASSQDWREGNEQYF,.,TRBJ2-7,TRBV4-1
CATLKGLNANYGYTF,.,TRBJ1-2,TRBV10-3
CASSERKGGGHEQFF,.,TRBJ2-1,TRBV28
CASSQAPGVGITEAFF,few,TRBJ1-1,TRBV4-1
CAWSVRTGIGYTF,.,TRBJ1-2,TRBV30
CAWSPNPGMRGASYNEQFF,.,TRBJ2-1,TRBV30